The 8 T cell receptor beta chains in this list originate from one sample, sequenced in a study of tumor-infiltrating lymphocytes in oesophageal squamous cell carcinoma (dated by TCRdb to 2015 to 2016). The library was prepared using PCR. Sequenced using an Illumina HiSeq 2000. Through fastp at Q25 and MiXCR, TCRdb rebuilt clones from the public reads, retaining in-frame beta chains. Identical CDR3 protein sequences are pooled into one entry, listed with their most common genes and DNA. Present in this sample are approximately 20,000 distinct CDR3 sequences, 35% to 45% of which were seen just once. The top ten clones comprise roughly 38% of the sample. Sequencing was performed on esophageal tumor tissue. These receptors were collected from a male donor with esophageal squamous cell carcinoma.

This clonotype is termed medium-sized. The chain recombines TRBV7-6 with TRBJ2-3; 10 bases agree with TRBD2. This CDR3 region has 16 residues. V lost 5 bases, J lost 1 base, and 6 bases stayed unmatched. Germline V CDR1 and CDR2: SGHVS, FNYEAQ. The CDR3 reads CASSTASGGGTDTQYF. The CDR3 nucleotides are TGTGCCAGCAGCACCGCTAGCGGGGGAGGCACAGATACGCAGTATTTT.

In regard to this clonotype: No conserved phenylalanine or tryptophan ends this CDR3, so it is likely a read error. The limits of the CDR3 on the DNA are not certain, so only TCRdb's listed CDR3 is given. The rearrangement links TRBV6-6 to TRBJ2-7; TRBD1 is the table's D call and was not checked against the DNA. The CDR3 is made up of 17 amino acids, end residues included. Looked up from germline, CDR1 is MNHNY and CDR2 is SVGAGI (reference sequence). The CDR3 sequence: CASSYSSGEAYGYTFGS.

Regarding this clonotype: The CDR3 end shows no conserved phenylalanine or tryptophan, and so a read error is likely. It is unclear where the CDR3 begins or ends on the DNA, so no DNA is shown, and the CDR3 is as TCRdb lists it. The chain carries TRBV7-6 and TRBJ2-6; the table's D call of TRBD1 was not tested on the DNA. The CDR3 spans 14 amino acids, including both terminal residues. Germline CDR1 reads SGHVS; CDR2 reads FNYEAQ. CDR3: CASSLPYNEQFFGA.

This clonotype was observed a few times. Possible read error: a much larger clone is one base away. V and J are TRBV11-3 and TRBJ2-3, with D perhaps matching TRBD2 (5 bases). Germline V gene lookup returns CDR1 SGHNT and CDR2 YENEEA. The CDR3 has 13 amino acids. Deletions cut 1 base from V and 14 bases from J, with 16 bases between. The CDR3: CASSLGATGELYF. CDR3 DNA: TGTGCCAGCAGCTTAGGGGCCACCGGGGAGCTGTATTTT. The full variable domain, with the rest looked up from reference TRBV11-3 and TRBJ2-3, is EAGVVQSPRYKIIEKKQPVAFWCNPISGHNTLYWYLQNLGQGPELLIRYENEEAVDDSQLPKDRFSAERLKGVDSTLKIQPAELGDSAVYLCASSLGATGELYFGPGTRLTVL.

This rearrangement joins TRBV12-3 or TRBV12-4 to TRBJ2-3; possibly TRBD1 for D (5 bases). V was clipped by 1 base and J by 6 bases, with 17 bases between them. This CDR3 spans 16 amino acids. CDR3 sequence (DNA): TGTGCCAGCAGTTTAGGGCTCCCGGTCCCAGGGGATACGCAGTATTTT. It specifies CASSLGLPVPGDTQYF.

At least ten counts were recorded for this clonotype. The chain couples TRBV7-6 to TRBJ2-7; 14 bases fit TRBD2. This CDR3 is built from 16 residues. After removal of 5 bases from V and 3 bases from J, the junction contained 6 bases not matched to a gene. The V gene's germline CDR1 is SGHVS and CDR2 FNYEAQ. The chain's CDR3 is CASSPKTSGGVYEQYF. The DNA for the CDR3 is TGTGCCAGCAGCCCGAAGACTAGCGGGGGGGTCTACGAGCAGTACTTC.

The chain carries TRBV11-3 and TRBJ2-1; maybe TRBD1 (7 bases). V was clipped by 2 bases and J by 2 bases, with 13 bases between them. This CDR3 comprises 16 residues. CDR1 is SGHNT and CDR2 is YENEEA in the germline V gene. The CDR3 DNA sequence: TGTGCCAGCAGCTTAAACAGGGGAGGCACCTACAATGAGCAGTTCTTC. This sequence encodes CASSLNRGGTYNEQFF.

This sequence joins TRBV7-2 and TRBJ2-6, with D perhaps TRBD1 (6 bases). TRBJ2-7 explains the end of the DNA better; the J call may be wrong. The CDR3 is 13 amino acids. Germline values: CDR1 SGHTA, CDR2 FQGNSA. This chain's CDR3 is CASSAVRGYEQYF. The CDR3 DNA is TGTGCCAGCAGCGCGGTCAGGGGCTACGAGCAGTACTTC.